The 31 T cell receptor beta chains presented below share a single source sample, sequenced in a study of post-analysis software for immune sequencing data. Findings and caveats of the study: Elevated frequency relative to controls characterized four to six TRBV segments in patients, TRBV5-6, TRBV5-1 and TRBV20-1 among them.

Their specific antigens are unknown. The library was made from cDNA and included unique molecular identifiers. TCRdb processed the PCR reads anew with MiXCR; each CDR3 protein has one entry. The sample lists around 400,000 distinct CDR3 sequences, 30% to 40% occurring once. The sequencing input was blood. Source of these receptors: a girl aged 2 to 9 with multiple sclerosis.

The V and J genes are TRBV9 and TRBJ2-3; D may be TRBD1 (6 bases). This CDR3 spans 13 amino acids. Trimming took off 2 bases at V and 5 bases at J, with 9 bases between the two ends. Germline lookup yields CDR1 SGDLS and CDR2 YYNGEE. CDR3 amino acids: CASSVSDRDTQYF. For the CDR3, the DNA is TGTGCCAGCAGCGTGTCGGACAGAGATACGCAGTATTTT.

The gene calls are TRBV7-8 and TRBJ2-7; 10 positions match TRBD1. Germline V gene data show CDR1 as SGHVS and CDR2 as FQNEAQ. CDR3 length: 15 amino acids. J was trimmed by 2 bases and V by 3 bases; bases with no gene match: 4. CDR3 protein: CASSLRTGGPYEQYF. The CDR3 nucleotides are TGTGCCAGCAGCTTGAGGACAGGGGGTCCCTACGAGCAGTACTTC.

The rearrangement links TRBV12-3 or TRBV12-4 to TRBJ1-5; 7 positions agree with TRBD1. This CDR3 contains 15 residues. J lost 1 base, V lost 7 bases, and 7 bases had no gene match. The CDR3 bases are TGTGCCAGCACTCGACAGGGTGAGAGCAATCAGCCCCAGCATTTT. Protein sequence: CASTRQGESNQPQHF.

A word on this clonotype: Given a much more abundant clone one base away, this may be a read error. The genes are TRBV29-1 and TRBJ2-1, with D unresolved. The CDR3 has 13 residues. Germline V gene sequence: CDR1 SQVTM, CDR2 ANQGSEA. V lost 3 bases to trimming and J lost 0 bases, with 6 bases between them. The chain's CDR3 is CSVEMSSYNEQFF. DNA of the CDR3: TGCAGCGTTGAGATGAGCTCCTACAATGAGCAGTTCTTC.

A few counts support this clonotype. The chain links TRBV28 to TRBJ2-3; D call uncertain. The V and J ends lost 3 bases and 6 bases respectively, with 13 bases between them. From germline, CDR1 is MDHEN and CDR2 SYDVKM. CDR3 length: 14 residues. CDR3 bases: TGTGCCAGCAGTTTCGGGTCAGCGTGGGATACGCAGTATTTT. Protein product: CASSFGSAWDTQYF. The variable domain in full, with the rest retrieved from reference TRBV28 and TRBJ2-3, is DVKVTQSSRYLVKRTGEKVFLECVQDMDHENMFWYRQDPGLGLRLIYFSYDVKMKEKGDIPEGYSVSREKKERFSLILESASTNQTSMYLCASSFGSAWDTQYFGPGTRLTVL.

The rearrangement joins TRBV7-9 to TRBJ2-5, with a tentative D call TRBD2 (5 bases). The CDR3 runs 14 residues. From germline, CDR1 is SEHNR and CDR2 FQNEAQ (reference sequence). The V gene lost 1 base and the J gene lost 2 bases, with 8 bases spanning the gap. Written as DNA, the CDR3 is TGTGCCAGCAGCTTAGTTAGCGTGCAAGAGACCCAGTACTTC. Its translation is CASSLVSVQETQYF.

The chain joins TRBV12-3 or TRBV12-4 to TRBJ2-1; D remains ambiguous. The V end lost 9 bases, the J end lost 4 bases, and 16 bases lay between the germline ends. CDR3 length: 14 residues. This chain's CDR3 is CASSQPSTYNEQFF. CDR3 bases: TGTGCCAGTTCCCAGCCCTCAACGTACAATGAGCAGTTCTTC.

The chain combines TRBV20-1 with TRBJ2-7; D possibly corresponds to TRBD2 (5 bases). The better agreement between TRBJ2-4 and the DNA end casts doubt on the J call. The CDR3 consists of 13 residues. Germline values: CDR1 DFQATT, CDR2 SNEGSKA (reference sequence). The CDR3 sequence is CSASTGIRNIQYF. The DNA for the CDR3 is TGCAGTGCTAGTACCGGGATCAGAAACATTCAGTACTTC.

The CDR3, as DNA: TGCAGCGTTGGTCCTAGCATGAACACTGAAGCTTTCTTT. Its protein product is CSVGPSMNTEAFF. This chain links TRBV29-1 with TRBJ1-1, with no clear D. Germline values: CDR1 SQVTM, CDR2 ANQGSEA. Trimming left V 4 bases short and J 0 bases short, with 9 bases between. This CDR3 comprises 13 residues.

The gene calls are TRBV3-1 and TRBJ2-3; 8 bases agree with TRBD1. Trimming at V came to 4 bases and at J to 4 bases, leaving 4 bases not matched to a gene. The CDR3 is 14 amino acids. Germline V CDR1 and CDR2: LGHDT, YNNKEL (reference sequence). The CDR3 nucleotides are TGTGCCAGCAGCCCAGGACAGGGTGCAGATACGCAGTATTTT. Its protein product is CASSPGQGADTQYF.

This clonotype was detected only a few times. V is TRBV20-1 and J is TRBJ1-2, with 10 bases identical to TRBD1. Trimming removed 2 bases from V and 2 bases from J; junction bases left unmatched: 2. The CDR3 is 14 amino acids. The germline V gene encodes CDR1 DFQATT and CDR2 SNEGSKA (reference sequence). CDR3 loop: CSARRQGANYGYTF. CDR3 in DNA: TGCAGTGCTAGAAGACAGGGGGCGAACTATGGCTACACCTTC.

The chain recombines TRBV15 with TRBJ2-3; D unclear. This CDR3 spans 16 amino acids. Germline values: CDR1 LNHNV, CDR2 YYDKDF (reference sequence). Trimming removed 3 bases from V and 1 base from J, with 14 bases in between. The CDR3 DNA sequence: TGTGCCACCAGCAGTTCAATAGTATTCGGCACAGATACGCAGTATTTT. Encoded protein: CATSSSIVFGTDTQYF.

The V call is TRBV28, the J call TRBJ1-2; D is perhaps TRBD1 (6 bases). The CDR3 totals 15 residues. Germline V gene lookup returns CDR1 MDHEN and CDR2 SYDVKM. V lost 6 bases to trimming and J lost 4 bases, with 18 bases between them. CDR3: CASSPRQDVFYGYTF. CDR3 sequence (DNA): TGTGCCAGCAGCCCCCGACAGGACGTTTTCTATGGCTACACCTTC.

This clonotype was observed a handful of times. The chain combines TRBV20-1 with TRBJ2-5; D might be TRBD2 (6 bases). With 3 bases removed from V and 4 bases from J, the gap between germline ends came to 9 bases. CDR1 is DFQATT and CDR2 is SNEGSKA in the germline V gene (reference sequence). The CDR3 consists of 12 residues. In DNA, the CDR3 is TGCAGTGCTAGGCAGGGAGGAGAGACCCAGTACTTC. Its translation: CSARQGGETQYF.

J is TRBJ1-1 and V is TRBV12-5, with D possibly being TRBD1 (5 bases). The length of the CDR3 is 12 residues. The germline CDR1 and CDR2 sequences are LGHNT and FRNRAP. With 5 bases removed from V and 10 bases from J, the gap between germline ends came to 14 bases. CDR3 nucleotide sequence: TGTGCTAGTGGTCCCAAGACAGAGGGAGCTTTCTTT. The encoded protein is CASGPKTEGAFF.

This chain uses TRBV12-3 or TRBV12-4 with TRBJ1-5, with D possibly being TRBD1 (5 bases). The CDR3 contains 13 residues. V lost 1 base to trimming and J lost 5 bases, with 6 bases between them. Written as DNA, the CDR3 is TGTGCCAGCAGTTTAGAACAGGATCAGCCCCAGCATTTT. It specifies CASSLEQDQPQHF.

The genes are TRBV5-1 and TRBJ2-3; D uncertain. V was cut by 2 bases and J by 5 bases, with 15 bases left in between. The CDR3 covers 15 residues. Germline loops: CDR1 SGHRS, CDR2 YFSETQ. The CDR3 nucleotides are TGCGCCAGCAGCTTAATTAACACGGCTTTAGATACGCAGTATTTT. It codes for CASSLINTALDTQYF.

The chain joins TRBV5-7 to TRBJ2-3, with 8 bases aligning to TRBD2. TRBV5-7 belongs to the ORF category, with a function that is uncertain. The length of the CDR3 is 14 residues. J gave up 5 bases and V 1 base, and 3 bases lay outside the gene matches. This chain's CDR3 is CASSLTAGGDTQYF. In DNA, the CDR3 is TGTGCCAGCAGCTTGACGGCGGGGGGAGATACGCAGTATTTT.

The J gene is TRBJ2-7, the V gene TRBV6-2 or TRBV6-3; D gene uncertain. CDR1 and CDR2 (germline): MNHEY, SVGEGT. The CDR3 has 12 amino acids. With 6 bases removed from V and 3 bases from J, the gap between germline ends came to 9 bases. CDR3 protein: CASRDPNYEQYF. In DNA, the CDR3 is TGTGCCAGCAGGGATCCGAACTACGAGCAGTACTTC.

This clonotype was seen only once. This sequence joins TRBV6-6 and TRBJ2-7; maybe TRBD1 (6 bases). The CDR3 length is 13 residues. Trimming cost V 2 bases and J 7 bases, with 12 bases left between them. From germline, CDR1 is MNHNY and CDR2 SVGAGI (reference sequence). CDR3 nucleotide sequence: TGTGCCAGCAGTTACCTCTCCACAGGGGAGCAGTACTTC. Translation gives CASSYLSTGEQYF.

The chain carries TRBV29-1 and TRBJ2-7; a possible D gene is TRBD2 (6 bases). From germline, CDR1 is SQVTM and CDR2 ANQGSEA. This CDR3 is 15 amino acids long. Trimming shortened V by 0 bases and J by 1 base, and 13 bases separated the two germline ends. CDR3 nucleotide sequence: TGCAGCGTTGAAGATGGGGGGTCGCCTTCCTACGAGCAGTACTTC. Translation: CSVEDGGSPSYEQYF.

The chain has TRBV29-1 and TRBJ2-1; TRBD2 matches 8 bases. The CDR3 has 16 residues. Germline CDR1 is SQVTM and CDR2 is ANQGSEA. V was clipped by 6 bases and J by 5 bases; unmatched bases: 15. CDR3 sequence: CSVKIAGRLLNNEQFF. In DNA form, the CDR3 reads TGCAGCGTCAAAATAGCGGGGCGCCTACTTAACAATGAGCAGTTCTTC.

This clonotype was detected a few times. V gene TRBV11-2 combines with J gene TRBJ2-3; TRBD2 matches 8 bases. The CDR3 covers 16 residues. CDR1 SGHAT and CDR2 FQNNGV come from the germline V gene. The V segment lost 2 bases and the J segment 4 bases; nucleotides outside the gene matches: 8. The CDR3 here is CASSLIGSGKSDTQYF. The CDR3 nucleotides are TGTGCCAGCAGCTTAATCGGTAGCGGGAAATCAGATACGCAGTATTTT.

The rearrangement joins TRBV29-1 to TRBJ2-3; D gene unclear. Germline values: CDR1 SQVTM, CDR2 ANQGSEA. Trimming took off 4 bases at V and 5 bases at J, with 4 bases between the two ends. This CDR3 region has 10 residues. The CDR3 region is CSVVGDTQYF. In DNA, the CDR3 is TGCAGCGTTGTCGGAGATACGCAGTATTTT.

Turning to this clonotype: The germline gene is not matched at one end of the junction; a read error may be the cause. The chain joins TRBV20-1 to TRBJ2-1; no clear D. The CDR3 loop spans 14 amino acids. Germline V gene sequence: CDR1 DFQATT, CDR2 SNEGSKA (reference sequence). The CDR3 spells CSASVSRSYDEQFF. The CDR3 DNA is TGCAGTGCTTCCGTGAGTAGGTCCTACGATGAGCAGTTCTTC.

About this clonotype itself: Mismatch with germline at one junction end may stem from a read error. The chain joins TRBV7-2 to TRBJ2-7; TRBD2 aligns across 8 bases. The CDR3 spans 15 residues. The germline V gene has CDR1 SGHTA and CDR2 FQGNSA. CDR3 in amino acids: CASSQLGTRTYGQYF. The CDR3 coding sequence is TGTGCCAGCAGCCAACTCGGGACTAGGACCTACGGGCAGTACTTC.

Remarks on this clonotype: A junction boundary mismatches the germline segment, possibly from a read error. The chain joins TRBV12-3 or TRBV12-4 to TRBJ2-1, with TRBD1 matching 7 bases. The CDR3 sequence is 13 residues long. This CDR3 reads CASTQTGSDERFF. CDR3 nucleotide sequence: TGTGCCAGCACCCAGACAGGGTCGGATGAGCGGTTCTTC.

V gene TRBV10-3 combines with J gene TRBJ1-1; no reliable D call. Germline V gene sequence: CDR1 ENHRY, CDR2 SYGVKD. V gave up 1 base and J gave up 1 base, with 10 bases separating them. This CDR3 has 15 amino acids. CDR3 loop: CAISEWTGPNTEAFF. CDR3 coding DNA: TGTGCCATCAGTGAGTGGACGGGTCCGAACACTGAAGCTTTCTTT.

The rearrangement joins TRBV7-9 to TRBJ2-4; 11 bases line up with TRBD1. This CDR3 region has 14 residues. V lost 5 bases, J lost 6 bases, and 3 bases stayed unmatched. The germline CDR1 and CDR2 sequences are SEHNR and FQNEAQ (reference sequence). The CDR3 DNA sequence: TGTGCCAGCAGCCCGGGGACAGGGGGAAACATTCAGTACTTC. It specifies CASSPGTGGNIQYF.

This CDR3 reads CASSLGSGTTSPLHF. The CDR3 DNA sequence: TGTGCCAGCAGCTTAGGATCAGGGACTACTTCACCCCTCCACTTT. The chain carries TRBV7-3 and TRBJ1-6; maybe TRBD1 (5 bases). The CDR3 loop spans 15 amino acids. CDR1 SGHTA and CDR2 FQGTGA come from the germline V gene. V was clipped by 2 bases and J by 9 bases, with 14 bases between them.

This chain connects TRBV7-6 to TRBJ2-1; 16 positions match TRBD2. The CDR3 totals 18 residues. Germline CDR1 and CDR2: SGHVS and FNYEAQ. Trimming removed 6 bases from V and 8 bases from J; junction bases left unmatched: 13. Here the CDR3 DNA reads TGTGCCAGCAGTCCGGGACTAGCGGGGGGGCCGTTCTGGTATGAGCAGTTCTTC. It codes for CASSPGLAGGPFWYEQFF.